This T cell receptor (beta chain) was captured in a study of T cell changes during pregnancy in multiple sclerosis. This CDR3 region has 12 residues. V gave up 4 bases and J gave up 5 bases, with 8 bases separating them. Per the germline V gene, CDR1 is SNHLY and CDR2 is FYNNEI. Assay: immunoSEQ multiplex PCR; the TCRdb copy retains only in-frame clones and omits some. The sample contains about 51,000 clones, approximately 94% of which appear only once. This clonotype was sampled from a female donor with multiple sclerosis, enrolled in a pregnancy study. V gene TRBV2 combines with J gene TRBJ2-5; a weak D match, TRBD1 (5 bases). Sequenced here: CD4+ T cells from peripheral blood mononuclear cells, sampled in the second trimester of pregnancy. The CDR3 bases are TGTGCCAGCAGTGCAGGGTTGGAGACCCAGTACTTC. Protein: CASSAGLETQYF.